This passage covers 14 T cell receptor beta chains from one sample sequenced in a study of blood T cell repertoires in COVID-19. Clones were sequenced by immunoSEQ multiplex PCR, and TCRdb holds only the in-frame ones, with some missing. The sample lists fewer than 250,000 clones, 70% to 90% seen once, with 4% to 4.5% in the top ten. Sequencing was performed on peripheral blood. Every receptor here comes from a man aged 50 to 60 with acute or convalescent COVID-19.

V is TRBV5-1 and J is TRBJ2-2; 13 positions match TRBD2. V gave up 3 bases and J gave up 8 bases; unmatched junction bases: 4. The CDR3 contains 15 residues. Germline CDR1 reads SGHRS; CDR2 reads YFSETQ. This chain's CDR3 is CASSSGLAGVGELFF. CDR3 DNA: TGCGCCAGCAGCTCTGGACTAGCGGGGGTAGGGGAGCTGTTTTTT.

The chain uses TRBV14 and TRBJ1-6, with no clear D. CDR3 size: 13 residues. The germline V gene has CDR1 SGHDN and CDR2 FVKESK. Trimming removed 1 base from V and 9 bases from J, with 7 bases in between. CDR3 sequence: CASSQVPGSPLHF. CDR3 in DNA: TGTGCCAGCAGCCAAGTCCCGGGTTCACCCCTCCACTTT.

The gene calls are TRBV12-5 and TRBJ1-5; possible D gene TRBD1, 6 bases. Trimming shortened V by 2 bases and J by 3 bases, and 17 bases separated the two germline ends. The CDR3 is 17 residues long. Germline CDR1 is LGHNT and CDR2 is FRNRAP. CDR3: CASGLTRGGVNNQPQHF. For the CDR3, the DNA is TGTGCTAGTGGTTTGACCAGGGGAGGGGTCAACAATCAGCCCCAGCATTTT.

V usage is TRBV7-3 and J usage is TRBJ2-4; the D is unclear. Trimming removed 0 bases at V and 0 bases at J, with 12 bases between. In germline, CDR1 is SGHTA, CDR2 FQGTGA. CDR3 length equals 17 residues. CDR3 in DNA: TGTGCCAGCAGCTTAACACAGCTCGGCCTAGCCAAAAACATTCAGTACTTC. Its translation: CASSLTQLGLAKNIQYF.

The chain links TRBV7-3 to TRBJ1-1, with D possibly being TRBD1 (5 bases). V dropped 1 base and J dropped 1 base, with 10 bases sitting between them. The CDR3 sequence is 15 residues long. Germline-derived CDR1 and CDR2 are SGHTA and FQGTGA. DNA for the CDR3: TGTGCCAGCAGCTTAAGTGGGGGGGAGAACACTGAAGCTTTCTTT. The encoded protein is CASSLSGGENTEAFF.

CDR3 nucleotide sequence: TGTGCCAGCAGCTTCCGGGACATTCGGAACACTGAAGCTTTCTTT. Protein sequence: CASSFRDIRNTEAFF. This sequence joins TRBV5-5 and TRBJ1-1; D possibly corresponds to TRBD1 (6 bases). V dropped 2 bases and J dropped 1 base, with 12 bases sitting between them. The CDR3 spans 15 residues. Germline V gives CDR1 SGHKS, CDR2 YYEKEE (reference sequence).

The chain carries TRBV30 and TRBJ1-1, with 8 positions matching TRBD1. The CDR3 loop spans 13 amino acids. V trimming: 0 bases; J trimming: 5 bases; junction bases outside the gene matches: 2. The germline gives CDR1 GTSNPN, CDR2 SVGIG (reference sequence). The CDR3 DNA is TGTGCCTGGAGTGTTAGACAGGGGACTGAAGCTTTCTTT. Protein: CAWSVRQGTEAFF.

This sequence joins TRBV27 and TRBJ2-2; tentative D call: TRBD2 (6 bases). Germline lookup yields CDR1 MNHEY and CDR2 SMNVEV (reference sequence). The CDR3 is 14 amino acids. V lost 6 bases, J lost 6 bases, and 14 bases lay in between. The CDR3 DNA is TGTGCCAGCAGAGCGACTAGGGAGGCCGGGGAGCTGTTTTTT. Protein: CASRATREAGELFF.

V and J are TRBV3-1 (or the pseudogene TRBV3-2) and TRBJ2-1, with D perhaps TRBD2 (6 bases). The CDR3 loop spans 12 amino acids. Trimming stripped 4 bases from V and 10 bases from J, with 11 bases between. The V gene's germline CDR1 is LGHDT and CDR2 YNNKEL (reference sequence). DNA for the CDR3: TGTGCCAGCAGCCGGGGACTGGGGGAGCAGTTCTTC. Protein: CASSRGLGEQFF.

V is TRBV5-1 and J is TRBJ1-6, with D maybe TRBD1 (6 bases). The germline CDR1 and CDR2 sequences are SGHRS and YFSETQ. V was clipped by 6 bases and J by 7 bases, with 8 bases between them. The CDR3 length is 12 residues. CDR3 loop: CASTQGNSPLHF. CDR3 DNA sequence: TGCGCCAGCACACAGGGAAATTCACCCCTCCACTTT.

This chain connects TRBV5-8 to TRBJ1-5; D unresolved. From germline, CDR1 is SGHTS and CDR2 YDEGEE. The V gene lost 2 bases and the J gene lost 0 bases, with 12 bases spanning the gap. This CDR3 has 16 residues. CDR3 nucleotide sequence: TGTGCCAGCAGCTTTACGGGAACCTATAGCAATCAGCCCCAGCATTTT. Translating it yields CASSFTGTYSNQPQHF.

This rearrangement joins TRBV6-5 to TRBJ2-7; possibly TRBD1 for D (6 bases). CDR1 MNHEY and CDR2 SVGAGI come from the germline V gene. Trimming cost V 6 bases and J 2 bases, with 14 bases left between them. This CDR3 comprises 14 residues. The CDR3 here is CASSPGTLTYEQYF. For the CDR3, the DNA is TGTGCCAGCAGCCCCGGGACACTGACCTACGAGCAGTACTTC.

The rearrangement uses TRBV5-1 and TRBJ2-1, with 8 positions matching TRBD1. The CDR3 is made up of 16 amino acids. Germline V gives CDR1 SGHRS, CDR2 YFSETQ. V lost 0 bases to trimming and J lost 2 bases; unmatched junction nucleotides: 4. The CDR3 reads CASSLGPGGPYNEQFF. The CDR3 DNA reads TGCGCCAGCAGCTTGGGGCCAGGGGGCCCCTACAATGAGCAGTTCTTC.

V gene TRBV5-4 combines with J gene TRBJ1-3, with D possibly TRBD1 on 5 matching bases. V was shortened by 0 bases and J by 3 bases, with 10 bases between the two germline ends. This CDR3 spans 15 amino acids. CDR1 SGHNT and CDR2 YYREEE come from the germline V gene (reference sequence). CDR3 residues: CASSLEQGGGNTIYF. The CDR3 bases are TGTGCCAGCAGCTTGGAGCAGGGCGGTGGAAACACCATATATTTT.